This T cell receptor (beta chain) is from a study of regulatory T cells in long-lasting Graves disease. The CDR3 contains 13 residues. Germline CDR1 and CDR2: MNHGY and SVAAGI. This clonotype was observed many times. An end of the junction does not agree with germline; a read error may underlie this. The time point was: persistent/refractory GD, antithyroid drugs over 5 years with positive TRAb. After RNA was extracted from PBMCs, the TCR library was made from it. EDTA tubes collected 7.5 to 9.5 milliliters of peripheral blood. HTBI primers from iRepertoire and Arm-PCR of CDR3 regions yielded the TCR beta libraries. TCRdb re-analysed the multiplex PCR reads in MiXCR, keeping a single row per CDR3 protein. The profile shows 450,000 or so distinct CDR3 sequences, around 20% of them singletons.

The source of this sequence is a female donor with Graves disease. The sequencing here drew on peripheral blood mononuclear cells (PBMCs), taken when the disease was refractory, from a patient treated with antithyroid drugs. The V call is TRBV6-9, the J call TRBJ1-1; possibly TRBD1 for D (5 bases). The CDR3 loop reads CASIYSGGAEAFF. The CDR3 DNA is TGTGCCAGCATTTATTCGGGGGGTGCTGAAGCTTTCTTT.